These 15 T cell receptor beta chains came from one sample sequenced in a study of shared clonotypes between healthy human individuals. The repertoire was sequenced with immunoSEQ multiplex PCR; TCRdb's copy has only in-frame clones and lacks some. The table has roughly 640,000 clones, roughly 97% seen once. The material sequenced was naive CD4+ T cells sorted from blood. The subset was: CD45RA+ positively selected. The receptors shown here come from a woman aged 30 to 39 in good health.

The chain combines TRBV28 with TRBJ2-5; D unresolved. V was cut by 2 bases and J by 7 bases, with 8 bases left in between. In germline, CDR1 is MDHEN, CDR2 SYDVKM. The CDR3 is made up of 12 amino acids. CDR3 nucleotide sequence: TGTGCCAGCAGTTTAGGATCCCGGACCCAGTACTTC. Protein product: CASSLGSRTQYF. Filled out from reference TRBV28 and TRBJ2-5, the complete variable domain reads DVKVTQSSRYLVKRTGEKVFLECVQDMDHENMFWYRQDPGLGLRLIYFSYDVKMKEKGDIPEGYSVSREKKERFSLILESASTNQTSMYLCASSLGSRTQYFGPGTRLLVL.

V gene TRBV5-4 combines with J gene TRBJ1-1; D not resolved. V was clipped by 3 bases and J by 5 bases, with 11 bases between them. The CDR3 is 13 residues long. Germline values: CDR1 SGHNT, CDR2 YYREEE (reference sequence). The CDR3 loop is CASSYRGRTEAFF. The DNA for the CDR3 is TGTGCCAGCAGCTACCGTGGGAGGACTGAAGCTTTCTTT.

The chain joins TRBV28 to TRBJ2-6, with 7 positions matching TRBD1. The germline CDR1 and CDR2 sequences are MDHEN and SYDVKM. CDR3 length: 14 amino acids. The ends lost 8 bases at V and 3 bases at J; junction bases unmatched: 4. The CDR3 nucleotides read TGTGCCAGCCTACAGGGGAGTGGGGCCAACGTCCTGACTTTC. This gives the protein CASLQGSGANVLTF.

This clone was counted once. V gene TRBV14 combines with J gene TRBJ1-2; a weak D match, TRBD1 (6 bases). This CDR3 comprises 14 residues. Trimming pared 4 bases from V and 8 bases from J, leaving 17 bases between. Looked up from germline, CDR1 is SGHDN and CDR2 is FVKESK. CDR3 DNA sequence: TGTGCCAGCAGCCCTGGGACATCTCTGAGGGGCTACACCTTC. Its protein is CASSPGTSLRGYTF.

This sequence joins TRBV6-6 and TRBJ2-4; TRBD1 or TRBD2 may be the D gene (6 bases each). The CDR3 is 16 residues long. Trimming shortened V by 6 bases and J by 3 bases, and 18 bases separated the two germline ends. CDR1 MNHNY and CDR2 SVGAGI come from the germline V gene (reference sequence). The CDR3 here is CASSRKGGEGKNIQYF. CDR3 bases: TGTGCCAGCAGCCGGAAGGGGGGCGAGGGCAAAAACATTCAGTACTTC.

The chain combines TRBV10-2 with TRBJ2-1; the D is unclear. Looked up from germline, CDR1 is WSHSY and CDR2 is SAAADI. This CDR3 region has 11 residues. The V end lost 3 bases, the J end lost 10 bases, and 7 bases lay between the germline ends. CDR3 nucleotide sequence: TGCGCCAGCAGTGAATCCAGCGAGCAGTTCTTC. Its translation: CASSESSEQFF.

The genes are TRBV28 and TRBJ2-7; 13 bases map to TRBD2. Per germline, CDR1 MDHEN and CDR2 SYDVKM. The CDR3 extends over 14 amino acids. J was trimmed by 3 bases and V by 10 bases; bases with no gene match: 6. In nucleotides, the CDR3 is TGTGCCACCGGACTAGCGGGAGAACACTACGAGCAGTACTTC. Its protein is CATGLAGEHYEQYF. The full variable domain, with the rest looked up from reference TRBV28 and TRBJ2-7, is DVKVTQSSRYLVKRTGEKVFLECVQDMDHENMFWYRQDPGLGLRLIYFSYDVKMKEKGDIPEGYSVSREKKERFSLILESASTNQTSMYLCATGLAGEHYEQYFGPGTRLTVT.

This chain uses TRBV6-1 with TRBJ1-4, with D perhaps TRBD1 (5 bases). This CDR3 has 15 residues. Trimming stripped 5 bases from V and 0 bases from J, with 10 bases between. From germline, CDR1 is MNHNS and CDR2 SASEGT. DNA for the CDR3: TGTGCCAGCAGTTTGGACACAACAACTAATGAAAAACTGTTTTTT. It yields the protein CASSLDTTTNEKLFF.

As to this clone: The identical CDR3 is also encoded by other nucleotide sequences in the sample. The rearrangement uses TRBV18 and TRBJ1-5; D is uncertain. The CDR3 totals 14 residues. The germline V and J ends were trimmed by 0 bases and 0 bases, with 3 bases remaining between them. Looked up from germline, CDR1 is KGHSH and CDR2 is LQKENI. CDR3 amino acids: CASSPPSSNQPQHF. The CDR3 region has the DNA TGTGCCAGCTCACCACCCTCTAGCAATCAGCCCCAGCATTTT. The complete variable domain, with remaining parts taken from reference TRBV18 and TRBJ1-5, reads NAGVMQNPRHLVRRRGQEARLRCSPMKGHSHVYWYRQLPEEGLKFMVYLQKENIIDESGMPKERFSAEFPKEGPSILRIQQVVRGDSAAYFCASSPPSSNQPQHFGDGTRLSIL.

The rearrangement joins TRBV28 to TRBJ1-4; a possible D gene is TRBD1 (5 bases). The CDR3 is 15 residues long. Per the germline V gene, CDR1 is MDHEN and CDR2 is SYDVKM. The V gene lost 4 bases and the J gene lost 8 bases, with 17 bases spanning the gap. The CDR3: CASSSTGAADEKLFF. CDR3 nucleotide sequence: TGTGCCAGCAGTTCAACCGGGGCGGCGGACGAAAAACTGTTTTTT. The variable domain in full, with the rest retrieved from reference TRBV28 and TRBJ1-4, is DVKVTQSSRYLVKRTGEKVFLECVQDMDHENMFWYRQDPGLGLRLIYFSYDVKMKEKGDIPEGYSVSREKKERFSLILESASTNQTSMYLCASSSTGAADEKLFFGSGTQLSVL.

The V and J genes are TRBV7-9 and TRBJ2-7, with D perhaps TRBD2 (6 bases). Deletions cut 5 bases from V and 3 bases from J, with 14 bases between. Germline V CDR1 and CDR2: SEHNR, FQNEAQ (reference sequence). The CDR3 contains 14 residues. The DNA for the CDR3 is TGTGCCAGCAGCCCCCGGGGTAGCGGCTACGAGCAGTACTTC. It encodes CASSPRGSGYEQYF.

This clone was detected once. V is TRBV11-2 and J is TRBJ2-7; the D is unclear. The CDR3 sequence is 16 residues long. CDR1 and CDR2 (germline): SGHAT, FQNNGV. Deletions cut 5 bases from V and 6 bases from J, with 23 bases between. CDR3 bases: TGTGCCAGCAGCCTATACATATCCGTCTATCGAGGCGAGCAGTACTTC. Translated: CASSLYISVYRGEQYF. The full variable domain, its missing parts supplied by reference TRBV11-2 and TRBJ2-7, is EAGVAQSPRYKIIEKRQSVAFWCNPISGHATLYWYQQILGQGPKLLIQFQNNGVVDDSQLPKDRFSAERLKGVDSTLKIQPAKLEDSAVYLCASSLYISVYRGEQYFGPGTRLTVT.

In nucleotides, the CDR3 is TGTGCCAGCAGCGAGCAGGGGGCTCGTAGTGGCTACACCTTC. Translated, it gives CASSEQGARSGYTF. V gene TRBV9 combines with J gene TRBJ1-2; 8 bases are shared with TRBD1. In germline, CDR1 is SGDLS, CDR2 YYNGEE. The CDR3 totals 14 residues. Unmatched junction bases numbered 8, after V lost 3 bases and J lost 7 bases.

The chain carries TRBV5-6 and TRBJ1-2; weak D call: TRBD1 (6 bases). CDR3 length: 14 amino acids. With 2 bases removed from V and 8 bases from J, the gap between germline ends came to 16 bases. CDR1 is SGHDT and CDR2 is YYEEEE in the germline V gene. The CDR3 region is CASSLVVRGRGYTF. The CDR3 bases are TGTGCCAGCAGCTTAGTGGTCAGGGGTCGCGGCTACACCTTC.

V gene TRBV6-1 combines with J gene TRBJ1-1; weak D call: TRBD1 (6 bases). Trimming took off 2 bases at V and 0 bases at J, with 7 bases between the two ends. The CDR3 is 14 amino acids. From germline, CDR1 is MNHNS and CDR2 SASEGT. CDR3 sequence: CASSEYRVNTEAFF. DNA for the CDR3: TGTGCCAGCAGTGAATACAGGGTGAACACTGAAGCTTTCTTT.